The subject of this entry is one T cell receptor (beta chain). It has no known antigen specificity. Per-nucleotide qualities are absent, and no much larger clonotype sits a single base away. Relative to germline, V is 7 bases shorter and J is 2 bases shorter, with 25 bases between their ends. CDR1 and CDR2 are drawn from the germline V gene: SGHDT, YYEEEE. Taken from cysteine to phenylalanine, the CDR3 has 17 residues. The CDR3 DNA has 51 bases and is translated from base 1. Stable Graves' hyperthyroidism was defined as the absence of progression to ophthalmopathy over 18 months of follow-up. Hyperthyroidism patients were newly diagnosed, with disease duration under 2 months, and aged 18 to 65 years. Exclusion was applied to patients with uncontrolled infections, other autoimmune diseases, pregnancy or lactation. Diagnoses were established on the basis of clinical symptoms, serum thyroxine and TRAb, thyroid ultrasound, and orbital computed tomography. Ficoll-Paque density gradient centrifugation was used to isolate PBMCs from 9.5 to 10 ml of fresh peripheral blood. Trizol reagent was used to extract total RNA, and RNA quality was then checked on an Agilent 2100 Bioanalyzer.

The data were obtained in a study of T cells in Graves' hyperthyroidism and ophthalmopathy (dated by TCRdb to between 2018 and 2021). Regarding the study in general: Peripheral blood samples were taken at initial diagnosis, before any treatment was given. To identify TCR V-J signatures that set the groups apart, the researchers used a discovery cohort of 100 patients, made up of roughly 40 with Graves' ophthalmopathy and 57 with stable Graves' hyperthyroidism. The study also compared thyroid tissue and blood T-cell repertoires from several Graves' hyperthyroidism patients. The approximately 100 discovery patients were divided at random into training and test sets in a 7:3 ratio. The paper describes TCR Vbeta CDR3 sequencing of about 140 peripheral blood samples, made up of approximately 40 ophthalmopathy patients, around 78 hyperthyroidism patients and about 17 progressor patients. Once sampling was done, hyperthyroidism patients were given methimazole at a starting dose of 30 mg daily, whereas ophthalmopathy patients were given high-dose intravenous methylprednisolone. Prospective prediction of ophthalmopathy was tested in an independent validation cohort consisting of some 18 hyperthyroidism patients and around 17 patients who later progressed to ophthalmopathy. Study-wide conclusions, independent of this receptor: In validation, progression to ophthalmopathy was predicted by the model with around 70% sensitivity and around 76% specificity, a median of 6.5 months before onset. Blood samples also contained most of the expanded thyroid clonotypes (frequency above 0.001), which suggests that blood repertoires may reflect thyroid immune responses. In cross-validation, a model built on a 13 V-J signature told ophthalmopathy apart from stable hyperthyroidism with approximately 91% sensitivity and approximately 81% specificity, and in testing the same model reached 80%/75%. Sample size was not statistically predetermined, and investigators were not blinded to group allocation.

TCR beta CDR3 regions were amplified from RNA transcripts. The first round of RT-PCR for the TCR CDR3 was performed with the HTBI primer set and the Qiagen OneStep RT-PCR kit. Libraries were constructed in a second round of multiplex PCR, after which size selection and purification were carried out. Sequencing of the libraries was done on an Illumina HiSeq2000 using paired-end 100 bp reads. For the original study's pipeline: SOAPnuke was used to process the raw data, with reads discarded if the reads contained adapters or uncalled bases, had a mean Phred below 15, or lacked an exact constant-primer or identifier match. COPE v1.2.5 was used to merge high-quality paired reads, and clonotypes were defined as unique nucleotide sequences. MiTCR v1.1 was used to align the clonotypes against IMGT TRBV, TRBD and TRBJ reference segments. The analysis included only V-J combinations with a frequency above 0.0001, which together covered 99% to 99.2% of the repertoires. The TCS score was defined as F50 (clonal expansion) divided by E x V (chaos), with BLOSUM62-based TCRdist calculated between CDR3 peptides within each V-J. Welch's t-statistics and random forest reduced fewer than 600 V-J features to fewer than 15, which were used in a naive Bayes classifier (R e1071). TCRdb applied fastp at Q25 and MiXCR to the public reads, then kept only in-frame beta chains. For every CDR3 protein sequence, its rows merge into one entry that carries the most common genes and DNA. Clone size and V and J calls follow TCRdb, not the original study. The sample table contains around 340,000 distinct CDR3 sequences; only one count was recorded for roughly 15% of them. The leading ten clones occupy 33% of the sample.

Sequencing was done on a sample of blood. This sequence originates from a young man with Graves' hyperthyroidism. Recombination connected TRBV5-6 to TRBJ2-7, with TRBD1 as a weak D call on 5 bases. The DNA sequence is given as TGTGCCAGCGGCTCATGGGGCTCGTTGGGGCCAACCTACGAGCAGTACTTC. Its product reads: CASGSWGSLGPTYEQYF.